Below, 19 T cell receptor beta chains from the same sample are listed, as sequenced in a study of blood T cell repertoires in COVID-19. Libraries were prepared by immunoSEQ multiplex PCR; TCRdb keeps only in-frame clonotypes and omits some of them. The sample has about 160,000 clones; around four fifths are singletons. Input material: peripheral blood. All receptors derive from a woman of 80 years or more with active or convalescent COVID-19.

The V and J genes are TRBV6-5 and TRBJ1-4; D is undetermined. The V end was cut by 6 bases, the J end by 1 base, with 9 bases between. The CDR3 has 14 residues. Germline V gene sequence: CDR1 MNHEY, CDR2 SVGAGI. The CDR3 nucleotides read TGTGCCAGCAGCATCGATAGAACTAATGAAAAACTGTTTTTT. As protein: CASSIDRTNEKLFF.

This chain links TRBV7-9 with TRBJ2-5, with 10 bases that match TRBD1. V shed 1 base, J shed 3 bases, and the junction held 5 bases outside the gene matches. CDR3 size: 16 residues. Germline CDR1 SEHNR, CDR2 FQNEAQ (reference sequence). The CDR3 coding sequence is TGTGCCAGCAGCTTAGTGTGGACAGGGGGAGAAGAGACCCAGTACTTC. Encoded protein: CASSLVWTGGEETQYF.

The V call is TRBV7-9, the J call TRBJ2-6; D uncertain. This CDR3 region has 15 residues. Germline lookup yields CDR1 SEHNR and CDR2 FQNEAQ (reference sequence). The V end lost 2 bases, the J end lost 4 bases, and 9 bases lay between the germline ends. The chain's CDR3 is CASSLPGRGANVLTF. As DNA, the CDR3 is TGTGCCAGCAGCTTACCGGGTCGCGGGGCCAACGTCCTGACTTTC.

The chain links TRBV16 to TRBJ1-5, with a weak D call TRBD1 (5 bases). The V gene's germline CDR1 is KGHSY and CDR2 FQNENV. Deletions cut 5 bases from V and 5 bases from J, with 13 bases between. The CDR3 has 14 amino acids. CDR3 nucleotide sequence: TGTGCCAGCAGCTCGGGGGGGGATTATCAGCCCCAGCATTTT. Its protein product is CASSSGGDYQPQHF.

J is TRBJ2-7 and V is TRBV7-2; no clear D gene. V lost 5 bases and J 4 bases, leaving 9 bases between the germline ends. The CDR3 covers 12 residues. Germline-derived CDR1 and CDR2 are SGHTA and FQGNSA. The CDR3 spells CASSTSGYEQYF. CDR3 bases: TGTGCCAGCAGCACCTCGGGTTACGAGCAGTACTTC.

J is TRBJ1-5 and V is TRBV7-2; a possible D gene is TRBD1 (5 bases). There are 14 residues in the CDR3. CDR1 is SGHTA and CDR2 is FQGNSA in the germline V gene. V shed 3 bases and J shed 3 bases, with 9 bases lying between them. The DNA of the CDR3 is TGTGCCAGCAGCTTTGCGGGGCCCAATCAGCCCCAGCATTTT. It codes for CASSFAGPNQPQHF.

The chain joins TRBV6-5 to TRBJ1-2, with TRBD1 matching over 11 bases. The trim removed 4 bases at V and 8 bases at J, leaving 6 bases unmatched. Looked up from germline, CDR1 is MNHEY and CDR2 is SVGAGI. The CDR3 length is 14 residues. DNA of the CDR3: TGTGCCAGCAGTTCCGGACAGGGGGCCCTCGGCTACACCTTC. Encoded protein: CASSSGQGALGYTF.

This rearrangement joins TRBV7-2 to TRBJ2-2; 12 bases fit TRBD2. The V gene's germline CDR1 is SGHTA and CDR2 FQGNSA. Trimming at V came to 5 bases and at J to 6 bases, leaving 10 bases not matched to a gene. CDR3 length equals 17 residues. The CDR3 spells CASSGQLAGGPAGELFF. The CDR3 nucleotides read TGTGCCAGCAGCGGTCAACTAGCGGGGGGTCCCGCCGGGGAGCTGTTTTTT.

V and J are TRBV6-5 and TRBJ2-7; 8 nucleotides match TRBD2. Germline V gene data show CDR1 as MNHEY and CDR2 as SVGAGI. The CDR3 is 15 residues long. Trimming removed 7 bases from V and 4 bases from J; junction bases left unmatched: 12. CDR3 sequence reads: CASTSGGAGGYEQYF. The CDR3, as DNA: TGTGCCAGCACCTCGGGGGGGGCTGGAGGTTACGAGCAGTACTTC.

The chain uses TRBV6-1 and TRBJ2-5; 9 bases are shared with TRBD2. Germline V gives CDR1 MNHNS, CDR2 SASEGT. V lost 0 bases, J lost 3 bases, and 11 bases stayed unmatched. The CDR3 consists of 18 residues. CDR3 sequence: CASSEARPAGGVKETQYF. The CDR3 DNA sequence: TGTGCCAGCAGTGAAGCGCGCCCAGCGGGGGGAGTGAAAGAGACCCAGTACTTC.

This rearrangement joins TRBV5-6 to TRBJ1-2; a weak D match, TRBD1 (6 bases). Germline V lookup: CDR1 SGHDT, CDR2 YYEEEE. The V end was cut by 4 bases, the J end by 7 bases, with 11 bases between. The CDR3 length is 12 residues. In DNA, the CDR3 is TGTGCCAGCAGCCCTCCGACAGGTGGCTACACCTTC. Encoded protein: CASSPPTGGYTF.

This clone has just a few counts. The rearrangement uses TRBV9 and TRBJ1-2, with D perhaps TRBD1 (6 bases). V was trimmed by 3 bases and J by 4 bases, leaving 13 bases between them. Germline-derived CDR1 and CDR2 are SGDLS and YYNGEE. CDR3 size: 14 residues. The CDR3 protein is CASSAQGAPYGYTF. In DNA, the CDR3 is TGTGCCAGCAGCGCACAGGGAGCCCCCTATGGCTACACCTTC.

This chain's CDR3 is CASSQDREQYF. The CDR3 bases are TGTGCCAGCAGCCAAGATCGCGAGCAGTACTTC. The genes are TRBV4-2 and TRBJ2-7; no clear D. The germline V and J ends were trimmed by 0 bases and 6 bases, with 3 bases remaining between them. The CDR3 length is 11 residues. The germline V gene has CDR1 LGHNA and CDR2 YNFKEQ.

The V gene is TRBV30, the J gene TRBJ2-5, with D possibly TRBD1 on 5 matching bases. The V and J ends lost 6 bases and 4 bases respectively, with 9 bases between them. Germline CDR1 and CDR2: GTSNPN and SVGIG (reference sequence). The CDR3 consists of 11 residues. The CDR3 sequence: CACTGGETQYF. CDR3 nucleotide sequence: TGTGCCTGTACAGGTGGAGAGACCCAGTACTTC.

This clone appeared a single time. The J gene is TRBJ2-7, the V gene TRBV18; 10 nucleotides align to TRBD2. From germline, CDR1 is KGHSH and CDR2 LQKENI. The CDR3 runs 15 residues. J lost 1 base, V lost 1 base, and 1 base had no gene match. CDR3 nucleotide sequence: TGTGCCAGCTCACCACTAGCGGGGGGTTCCTACGAGCAGTACTTC. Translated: CASSPLAGGSYEQYF.

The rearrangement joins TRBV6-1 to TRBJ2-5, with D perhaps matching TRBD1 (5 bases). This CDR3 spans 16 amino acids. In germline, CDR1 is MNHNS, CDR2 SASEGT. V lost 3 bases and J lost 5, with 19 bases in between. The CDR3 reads CASSEEYRTFRETQYF. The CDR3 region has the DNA TGTGCCAGCAGTGAGGAATACAGGACATTCCGGGAGACCCAGTACTTC.

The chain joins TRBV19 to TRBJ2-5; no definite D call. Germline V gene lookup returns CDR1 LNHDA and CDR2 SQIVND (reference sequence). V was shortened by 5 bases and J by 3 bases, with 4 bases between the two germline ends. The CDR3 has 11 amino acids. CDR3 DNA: TGTGCCAGTAGTGCGGAAGAGACCCAGTACTTC. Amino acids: CASSAEETQYF.

The CDR3 DNA is TGCGCCAGTCGACAGGGAACGAGCAATCAGCCCCAGCATTTT. Its protein product is CASRQGTSNQPQHF. The chain joins TRBV5-1 to TRBJ1-5, with TRBD1 matching 7 bases. The CDR3 length is 14 residues. Germline V CDR1 and CDR2: SGHRS, YFSETQ. The J segment lost 1 base and the V segment lost 8 bases, leaving 6 bases of the junction unmatched.

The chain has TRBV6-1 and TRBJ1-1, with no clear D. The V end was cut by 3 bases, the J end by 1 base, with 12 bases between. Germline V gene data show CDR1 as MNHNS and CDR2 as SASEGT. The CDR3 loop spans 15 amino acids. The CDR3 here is CASSDVGQANTEAFF. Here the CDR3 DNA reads TGTGCCAGCAGTGATGTCGGTCAGGCGAACACTGAAGCTTTCTTT.